This section outlines one TCR beta chain sequence together with its context. Libraries were prepared by immunoSEQ multiplex PCR; TCRdb keeps only in-frame clonotypes and omits some of them. In the table there are some 100,000 clones, roughly 84% of which are singletons. V trimming: 3 bases; J trimming: 4 bases; junction bases outside the gene matches: 14. The CDR3 totals 18 residues. From germline, CDR1 is MNHEY and CDR2 SMNVEV (reference sequence). The data derive from a study of control samples from healthy donors and cancer patients. The V and J genes are TRBV27 and TRBJ2-1, with 8 bases aligning to TRBD2. Sequencing input: blood. This TCR was sampled from a woman between 50 and 59 years old in good health. The CDR3 region has the DNA TGTGCCAGCAGTTTCGGGGGAGGTCGCGGGGGGTATTACAATGAGCAGTTCTTC. Translation: CASSFGGGRGGYYNEQFF.